A selection of T cell receptor beta chains follows, all from one sample in a study of T cells in Graves' hyperthyroidism and ophthalmopathy. In TCRdb, the multiplex PCR reads were re-called with MiXCR into one record per CDR3 protein. This table has some 370,000 distinct CDR3 sequences, more than 13% appearing once. Material for sequencing was blood. The receptors come from a man aged 50 to 60 with Graves' ophthalmopathy. CDR3s include the opening cysteine and the closing phenylalanine or tryptophan. A D gene is named only where the DNA matches it firmly. Size is stated for part of the rows, as once, few or many counts, or as a class when the clone is expanded.

many,-,TRBV2,TRBJ1-2,TGTGCCAGCAGTGAAGATGTAGGGCCGGGGGGCGGCTACACCTTC,CASSEDVGPGGGYTF
-,-,TRBV5-5,TRBJ2-3,TGTGCCAGCAGCTTGGGGGGAGACTGGACAGATACGCAGTATTTT,CASSLGGDWTDTQYF
few,-,TRBV28,TRBJ1-6,TGTGCCAGCAGTTTAGACCGTCCTTCACCCCTCCACTTT,CASSLDRPSPLHF
-,TRBD2,TRBV20-1,TRBJ2-3,TGCAGTGCAACCTTGACTAGCGGGAGCGAGGGCACAGATACGCAGTATTTT,CSATLTSGSEGTDTQYF
-,TRBD2,TRBV7-2,TRBJ2-7,TGTGCCAGCAGCTTCCGGGACTATAACTACGAGCAGTACTTC,CASSFRDYNYEQYF
-,-,TRBV29-1,TRBJ2-2,TGCAGCGTTGTAGAGAACACCGGGGAGCTGTTTTTT,CSVVENTGELFF
many,TRBD2,TRBV5-1,TRBJ2-1,TGCGCCAGCAGCGGGGCTAGCGGGGGCTACAATGAGCAGTTCTTC,CASSGASGGYNEQFF
-,TRBD1,TRBV28,TRBJ1-5,TGTGCCAGCAGTCGTACCGGGACAGAGGGTCAGCCCCAGCATTTT,CASSRTGTEGQPQHF
many,TRBD1,TRBV7-8,TRBJ1-5,TGTGCCAGCAGCTTCGCAGGGGGGGATCAGCCCCAGCATTTT,CASSFAGGDQPQHF
many,-,TRBV3-1,TRBJ2-1,TGTGCCAGCAGCTTGCCGTCGGGGGAGTGGGGCAATGAGCAGTTCTTC,CASSLPSGEWGNEQFF
many,TRBD2,TRBV20-1,TRBJ2-5,TGCAGTGGGGGGGAGGGCCGGGAGACCCAGTACTTC,CSGGEGRETQYF
-,TRBD2,TRBV6-5,TRBJ2-3,TGTGCCAGCAGTTACCTATGGACTAGCGGGACAAACACAGATACGCAGTATTTT,CASSYLWTSGTNTDTQYF
-,-,TRBV7-9,TRBJ2-3,TGTGCCAGCAGCCCCTCGACGGGAGTATCAGATACGCAGTATTTT,CASSPSTGVSDTQYF
-,-,TRBV3-1,TRBJ2-2,TGTGCCAGCAGCTTCGGCGGACAGACCAACACCGGGGAGCTGTTTTTT,CASSFGGQTNTGELFF
many,TRBD1,TRBV3-1,TRBJ2-2,TGTGCCAGCAGCGAAGGGACAGGGAACACCGGGGAGCTGTTTTTT,CASSEGTGNTGELFF
-,TRBD1,TRBV15,TRBJ2-7,TGTGCCACCAGCAGAGGGACAGGGGGAAGGGAGCAGTACTTC,CATSRGTGGREQYF
few,-,TRBV12-3/TRBV12-4,TRBJ2-2,TGTGCCAGCAGTTTCGACAGGATCACCGGGGAGCTGTTTTTT,CASSFDRITGELFF
few,-,TRBV7-2,TRBJ2-7,TGTGCCAGCAGCTTAGAGTATATCGAGCAGTACTTC,CASSLEYIEQYF
many,TRBD1,TRBV10-3,TRBJ2-7,TGTGCCATCAAGGGGACCGGGACAGGCTACGAGCAGTACTTC,CAIKGTGTGYEQYF
few,TRBD1,TRBV7-6,TRBJ1-4,TGTGCCAGCAGCTTAAGTAGACAGGGGTTTGAAGAAAAACTGTTTTTT,CASSLSRQGFEEKLFF
many,-,TRBV20-1,TRBJ2-1,TGCAGTGCTAGAGAGTCCGGGCTAGAGCAGTTCTTC,CSARESGLEQFF
many,TRBD2,TRBV12-3/TRBV12-4,TRBJ2-7,TGTGCCAGCAGTCACGGGACTAGCACCTACGAGCAGTACTTC,CASSHGTSTYEQYF
many,-,TRBV6-5,TRBJ1-5,TGTGCCAGCAGTTACTCGGGCAGTCATCAGCCCCAGCATTTT,CASSYSGSHQPQHF
many,TRBD1,TRBV2,TRBJ1-4,TGTGCCAGCAGAGCTAGGACAGGGGGCCATGAAAAACTGTTTTTT,CASRARTGGHEKLFF
-,TRBD1,TRBV12-5,TRBJ2-1,TGTGCTAGTGGTCCACTACAGGGGAACTACAATGAGCAGTTCTTC,CASGPLQGNYNEQFF
few,-,TRBV29-1,TRBJ1-1,TGCAGCGTTGACAGAAAGAACACTGAAGCTTTCTTT,CSVDRKNTEAFF
few,-,TRBV20-1,TRBJ2-6,TGCAGTGCTGGGGATAGGAGCTCTGGGGCCAACGTCCTGACTTTC,CSAGDRSSGANVLTF
many,TRBD1,TRBV30,TRBJ1-6,TGTGCCTGCCGAGGACAGGGATTTCTGTCACCCCTCCACTTT,CACRGQGFLSPLHF
many,-,TRBV5-1,TRBJ2-3,TGCGCCAGCAGCACCGCCGGCGACAGGACAGATACGCAGTATTTT,CASSTAGDRTDTQYF
few,-,TRBV5-1,TRBJ1-1,TGCGCCAGCAGCCTGGTAGGGGAACGGACTGAAGCTTTCTTT,CASSLVGERTEAFF
many,TRBD1,TRBV29-1,TRBJ2-7,TGCAGCGTTGAAGGGCTGACAGGGTCCTACGAGCAGTACTTC,CSVEGLTGSYEQYF
-,TRBD2,TRBV7-9,TRBJ2-1,TGTGCCAGCAGTCCAACTAGCGGGAGTGTGGATGAGCAGTTCTTC,CASSPTSGSVDEQFF
-,-,TRBV4-1,TRBJ1-2,TGCGCCAGCAGCCAAGGATCAGGGACCCTTGGTGGCTACACCTTC,CASSQGSGTLGGYTF
-,-,TRBV27,TRBJ1-5,TGTGCCAGCAGTTTGGAGGGGTTGAGGGGTCAGCCCCAGCATTTT,CASSLEGLRGQPQHF
many,-,TRBV12-3/TRBV12-4,TRBJ2-7,TGTGCCAGCAGTTTTGGACGGGTGAGCTCCTACGAGCAGTACTTC,CASSFGRVSSYEQYF
-,TRBD1,TRBV7-9,TRBJ2-2,TGTGCCAGCAGCTTAGTTGGGCTCGACACCGGGACAGCTGCCGGGGTGCTGTTTTTT,CASSLVGLDTGTAAGVLFF
many,TRBD1,TRBV30,TRBJ1-5,TGTGCCTGGACCCTTACAGGGGGTCGACAGCCCCAGCATTTT,CAWTLTGGRQPQHF
few,TRBD1,TRBV12-5,TRBJ1-1,TGTGCTAGTGGTTTTGACAGGGAAAGTGCCTTCTTT,CASGFDRESAFF
many,-,TRBV12-3/TRBV12-4,TRBJ2-3,TGTGCCAGCATCTACAGAGCTAGCACAGATACGCAGTATTTT,CASIYRASTDTQYF
many,TRBD1,TRBV24-1,TRBJ1-1,TGTGCCACCAGTGACACGCGACAGGGGAATACCGAAGCTTTCTTT,CATSDTRQGNTEAFF
-,-,TRBV29-1,TRBJ1-3,TGCAGCGTCACCTTCGACGGAAACTCTGGAAACACCATATATTTT,CSVTFDGNSGNTIYF
many,-,TRBV20-1,TRBJ2-2,TGCAGTGCTAGTAAGCGGTCGAACACCGGGGAGCTGTTTTTT,CSASKRSNTGELFF
-,TRBD2,TRBV5-6,TRBJ2-1,TGTGCCAGCAGCTTGCCTAGCGGGAGTATCCATGAGCAGTTCTTC,CASSLPSGSIHEQFF
many,TRBD2,TRBV5-1,TRBJ2-3,TGCGCCAGCAGCTTAGGGACTAGCGGGATCACAGATACGCAGTATTTT,CASSLGTSGITDTQYF
-,-,TRBV18,TRBJ1-5,TGTGCCAGCTCACCAAATCAGGGTTGGAATCAGCCCCAGCATTTT,CASSPNQGWNQPQHF
-,-,TRBV5-1,TRBJ2-7,TGCGCCAGCAGCCCCTCTATCTCTTCCGGTGCCGAGCAGTACTTC,CASSPSISSGAEQYF
-,TRBD2,TRBV5-6,TRBJ2-3,TGTGCCAGCAGCCGGGAGGTAGCGGGATTGTTGGATACGCAGTATTTT,CASSREVAGLLDTQYF
-,TRBD2,TRBV4-1,TRBJ2-1,TGCGCCAGCAGCCCTCTAGCGGGAGGGGACAATGAGCAGTTCTTC,CASSPLAGGDNEQFF
many,-,TRBV20-1,TRBJ2-3,TGCAGTGCTAGGAGGAGCGGGAGCACAGATACGCAGTATTTT,CSARRSGSTDTQYF
few,-,TRBV4-2,TRBJ2-2,TGTGCCAGCAGAGGAGCGGAGAACACCGGGGAGCTGTTTTTT,CASRGAENTGELFF
few,TRBD1,TRBV7-9,TRBJ1-2,TGTGCCAGCAGCTTAGTCCGTAGGGACAGGGAACCCCATGGCTACACCTTC,CASSLVRRDREPHGYTF
-,TRBD1,TRBV10-3,TRBJ2-7,TGTGCCATCACCCCGGACAGGGGAGAAATACCCTCCTACGAGCAGTACTTC,CAITPDRGEIPSYEQYF
-,-,TRBV6-2/TRBV6-3,TRBJ2-2,TGTGCCAGCAGGTCCGCGAGGGTGAGCACCGGGGAGCTGTTTTTT,CASRSARVSTGELFF
few,TRBD1,TRBV20-1,TRBJ2-1,TGCAGTGCTCAAAGCCGACAGGGGAGATACAATGAGCAGTTCTTC,CSAQSRQGRYNEQFF
-,-,TRBV29-1,TRBJ1-1,TGCAGCGCCTCGCGTGGGGCGGGGGGCTTGAACACTGAAGCTTTCTTT,CSASRGAGGLNTEAFF